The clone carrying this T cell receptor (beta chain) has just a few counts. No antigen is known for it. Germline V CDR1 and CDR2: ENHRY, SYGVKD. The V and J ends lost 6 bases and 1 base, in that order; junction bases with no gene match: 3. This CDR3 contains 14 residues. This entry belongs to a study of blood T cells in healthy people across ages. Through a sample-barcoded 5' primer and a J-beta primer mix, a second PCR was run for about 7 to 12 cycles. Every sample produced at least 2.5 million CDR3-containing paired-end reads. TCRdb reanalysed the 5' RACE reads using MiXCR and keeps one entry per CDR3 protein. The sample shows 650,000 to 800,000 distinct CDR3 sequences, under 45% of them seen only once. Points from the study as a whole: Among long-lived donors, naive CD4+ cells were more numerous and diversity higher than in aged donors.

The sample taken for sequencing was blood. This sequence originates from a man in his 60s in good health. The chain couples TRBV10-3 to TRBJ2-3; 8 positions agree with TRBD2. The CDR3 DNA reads TGTGCCATCAGACTAGCGGAACGCACAGATACGCAGTATTTT. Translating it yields CAIRLAERTDTQYF.